This T cell receptor (beta chain) is from a study of blood T cell repertoires in COVID-19. For the study at large: Whether acute or convalescent, the COVID-19 samples came from the United States, Italy and Spain.

The CDR3 is 16 amino acids. In germline, CDR1 is LNHDA, CDR2 SQIVND (reference sequence). V lost 6 bases and J lost 2; bases outside the gene matches: 6. Original data processing: Using reference gene primer amplification, nucleated cell counts were estimated. The assay was immunoSEQ multiplex PCR, and TCRdb's table has in-frame clones only and misses some. The D gene and trimming were derived from the DNA, and the V and J assignments and clone size from that table. This sample has fewer than 85,000 clones, with about 87% found just once. The source of this sequence is a man in his fifties or sixties with active COVID-19. The sample was peripheral blood. The chain carries TRBV19 and TRBJ2-2; the match to TRBD1 covers 10 bases. DNA of the CDR3: TGTGCCAGTAGCGGAAGACAGGGGGCAAACACCGGGGAGCTGTTTTTT. As protein: CASSGRQGANTGELFF. The full variable domain, completed using reference TRBV19 and TRBJ2-2, is DGGITQSPKYLFRKEGQNVTLSCEQNLNHDAMYWYRQDPGQGLRLIYYSQIVNDFQKGDIAEGYSVSREKKESFPLTVTSAQKNPTAFYLCASSGRQGANTGELFFGEGSRLTVL.